Listed below are T cell receptor beta chains from one sample, sequenced in a study of blood T cell repertoires in COVID-19. Clones were sequenced by immunoSEQ multiplex PCR, and TCRdb holds only the in-frame ones, with some missing. The sample carries roughly 250,000 clones, roughly 84% recorded once. Sequencing was carried out using peripheral blood. Receptors were obtained from a woman aged 40-49 years who had recovered from COVID-19. Both conserved end residues are part of each CDR3. D genes are given only for firm matches. Not all rows give a size; the values are once, few, many and, for expanded clones, a class.

d_gene: TRBD2
v_gene: TRBV20-1
j_gene: TRBJ2-7
abundance: NA
CDR3nt: TGCAGTGCTAGTGGGCTAGCGGGAGGATTATCCTACGAGCAGTACTTC
CDR3aa: CSASGLAGGLSYEQYF

d_gene: TRBD1
v_gene: TRBV19
j_gene: TRBJ1-3
abundance: few
CDR3nt: TGTGCCAGTAACCAACAGGGGGCTAGGTCTGGAAACACCATATATTTT
CDR3aa: CASNQQGARSGNTIYF

d_gene: TRBD2
v_gene: TRBV3-1/TRBV3-2
j_gene: TRBJ2-5
abundance: NA
CDR3nt: TGTGCCAGCAGCTTTGTAGCGGGATCGCAAGAGACCCAGTACTTC
CDR3aa: CASSFVAGSQETQYF

d_gene: NA
v_gene: TRBV6-2/TRBV6-3
j_gene: TRBJ1-5
abundance: few
CDR3nt: TGTGCCAGCAGCCCACTTCGGGGGGGGCAAAGCAATCAGCCCCAGCATTTT
CDR3aa: CASSPLRGGQSNQPQHF

d_gene: NA
v_gene: TRBV12-3/TRBV12-4
j_gene: TRBJ1-4
abundance: NA
CDR3nt: TGTGCCAGCAGGACAGGCTATGATGAAAAACTGTTTTTT
CDR3aa: CASRTGYDEKLFF

d_gene: TRBD2
v_gene: TRBV7-2
j_gene: TRBJ2-1
abundance: NA
CDR3nt: TGTGCCAGCAGCTTAGAAGTAGCGGGGTACAATGAGCAGTTCTTC
CDR3aa: CASSLEVAGYNEQFF

d_gene: TRBD1
v_gene: TRBV30
j_gene: TRBJ1-6
abundance: NA
CDR3nt: TGTGCCTGGAGTGACAGGGGGAATTCACCCCTCCACTTT
CDR3aa: CAWSDRGNSPLHF

d_gene: TRBD1
v_gene: TRBV24-1
j_gene: TRBJ2-1
abundance: NA
CDR3nt: TGTGCCACCAGTGGTCGACAGGGCAACAATGAGCAGTTCTTC
CDR3aa: CATSGRQGNNEQFF

d_gene: TRBD1
v_gene: TRBV6-5
j_gene: TRBJ1-6
abundance: NA
CDR3nt: TGTGCCAGCACCCAACAGGGGGGCCTCAATTCACCCCTCCACTTT
CDR3aa: CASTQQGGLNSPLHF

d_gene: TRBD1
v_gene: TRBV7-9
j_gene: TRBJ1-3
abundance: NA
CDR3nt: TGTGCCAGCAGCTTAGGACGACAGGGGGCGTTTAATACTGGAAACACCATATATTTT
CDR3aa: CASSLGRQGAFNTGNTIYF

d_gene: TRBD2
v_gene: TRBV7-9
j_gene: TRBJ2-7
abundance: NA
CDR3nt: TGTGCCAGCAGCGAGGGAGTAGCGGGGGATACCTACGAGCAGTACTTC
CDR3aa: CASSEGVAGDTYEQYF

d_gene: TRBD2
v_gene: TRBV5-1
j_gene: TRBJ2-1
abundance: NA
CDR3nt: TGCGCCAGCAGCCCCGGACTAGCGGGAGATTCTAATGAGCAGTTCTTC
CDR3aa: CASSPGLAGDSNEQFF

d_gene: TRBD2
v_gene: TRBV9
j_gene: TRBJ2-1
abundance: NA
CDR3nt: TGTGCCAGCAGCGTAGAAGCGGGGGGAGCTGGCGAGCAGTTCTTC
CDR3aa: CASSVEAGGAGEQFF

d_gene: TRBD1
v_gene: TRBV30
j_gene: TRBJ1-5
abundance: NA
CDR3nt: TGTGCCTGGAGTGTGTTAGGACAGGGGGCTCTCCAGCATTTT
CDR3aa: CAWSVLGQGALQHF

d_gene: TRBD1
v_gene: TRBV5-1
j_gene: TRBJ2-4
abundance: NA
CDR3nt: TGCGCCAGCAGCTTGGGGATACTAACAGGGGGTTTAAACATTCAGTACTTC
CDR3aa: CASSLGILTGGLNIQYF

d_gene: TRBD1
v_gene: TRBV7-2
j_gene: TRBJ2-7
abundance: once
CDR3nt: TGTGCCAGCAGGAGGGACAGGGGGCGATACGAGCAGTACTTC
CDR3aa: CASRRDRGRYEQYF

d_gene: TRBD2
v_gene: TRBV28
j_gene: TRBJ2-2
abundance: NA
CDR3nt: TGTGCCAGCAGTACACCGGGTAGCGGGGTCTCCGGGGAGCTGTTTTTT
CDR3aa: CASSTPGSGVSGELFF